This TCR beta chain was identified in a study of T cell responses to AZD1222 COVID-19 vaccine. General study results and limits: Spike-specific TCR breadth and depth rose after two AZD1222 doses. There were repertoire samples only from the period after the peak T cell response. Donors in the cohort were predominantly white British and more often female, and clonal diversity was possibly underestimated. CD4 TCRs associated with vaccination spanned spike, dominating at 160-218 and 743-854.

TCRdb's table, derived via immunoSEQ multiplex PCR, lists solely in-frame clones and lacks some. The sample consists of 60,000 to 85,000 clones, about nine tenths of them appearing once. A remark on this clone: What it binds is not known.

This receptor was obtained from an adult who received the AZD1222 COVID-19 vaccine. This specimen consisted of peripheral blood, obtained 28 days after the second AZD1222 dose.

CDR3 nucleotide sequence: TGCGCCAGCAGCGTCGGGGCGAGGGGATCACCCCTCCACTTT. It encodes CASSVGARGSPLHF. The chain uses TRBV5-1 and TRBJ1-6; a weak D match, TRBD1 (5 bases). The CDR3 runs 14 residues. Germline V lookup: CDR1 SGHRS, CDR2 YFSETQ. Trimming removed 4 bases from V and 10 bases from J, with 15 bases in between.